Presented here are 8 T cell receptor beta chains from one specimen sequenced in a study of shared clonotypes between healthy human individuals. Clones were read by immunoSEQ multiplex PCR, and TCRdb kept only the in-frame ones, dropping some. The data show roughly 1,000,000 clones, 70% to 80% seen once. Sequencing was performed on memory CD4+ T cells from PBMCs. Subset: CD45RA-negative fraction. The receptors shown here come from a man aged 18-30 years in good health. Some clones in this sample may be carry-over from other donors' samples.

This clone was found once. V and J are TRBV7-9 and TRBJ1-4; possible D gene TRBD1, 5 bases. Germline loops: CDR1 SEHNR, CDR2 FQNEAQ (reference sequence). The CDR3 consists of 14 residues. Trimming removed 2 bases at V and 2 bases at J, with 6 bases between. The CDR3 DNA follows: TGTGCCAGCAGCTTATGGGGCACTAATGAAAAACTGTTTTTT. Translating gives CASSLWGTNEKLFF. The full variable domain, in which reference TRBV7-9 and TRBJ1-4 provide the parts outside the CDR3, is DTGVSQNPRHKITKRGQNVTFRCDPISEHNRLYWYRQTLGQGPEFLTYFQNEAQLEKSRLLSDRFSAERPKGSFSTLEIQRTEQGDSAMYLCASSLWGTNEKLFFGSGTQLSVL.

The rearrangement links TRBV7-7 to TRBJ2-5, with D possibly being TRBD2 (6 bases). Per germline, CDR1 SSHAT and CDR2 FNYEAQ (reference sequence). Trimming pared 4 bases from V and 4 bases from J, leaving 10 bases between. The CDR3 is 13 amino acids. CDR3 in amino acids: CASSSGVGETQYF. The CDR3, as DNA: TGTGCCAGCAGCTCGGGAGTAGGAGAGACCCAGTACTTC.

V is TRBV29-1 and J is TRBJ2-3, with 7 nucleotides matching TRBD2. Unmatched junction bases numbered 2, after V lost 1 base and J lost 1 base. CDR1 is SQVTM, CDR2 ANQGSEA, per germline. The CDR3 has 14 residues. The CDR3 spells CSVEVGGGTDTQYF. For the CDR3, the DNA is TGCAGCGTTGAAGTGGGAGGGGGCACAGATACGCAGTATTTT.

Regarding this clone: The same CDR3 also results from other DNA sequences found in this sample. V and J are TRBV7-9 and TRBJ2-3; 9 bases align to TRBD2. The CDR3 has 15 residues. The V gene's germline CDR1 is SEHNR and CDR2 FQNEAQ (reference sequence). Trimming at V came to 3 bases and at J to 0 bases, leaving 1 base not matched to a gene. The CDR3, as DNA: TGTGCCAGCAGCTTGGGACTAGCAAGCACAGATACGCAGTATTTT. The encoded protein is CASSLGLASTDTQYF.

V and J are TRBV4-3 and TRBJ1-5; D not certain. The CDR3 has 14 residues. Germline CDR1 reads LGHNA; CDR2 reads YSLEER. The ends were cut back, 0 bases at V and 0 bases at J, with 3 bases in the middle. In DNA, the CDR3 is TGCGCCAGCAGCCAAGACGTTAGCAATCAGCCCCAGCATTTT. It specifies CASSQDVSNQPQHF.

The V gene is TRBV6-5, the J gene TRBJ2-7; D may match TRBD1 or TRBD2 (5 bases each). The CDR3 runs 16 residues. The V and J ends lost 2 bases and 0 bases respectively, with 14 bases between them. Germline lookup yields CDR1 MNHEY and CDR2 SVGAGI. The CDR3 DNA sequence: TGTGCCAGCAGTTACGGGACGGCAAGGAGCTCCTACGAGCAGTACTTC. Amino acid sequence: CASSYGTARSSYEQYF.

The rearrangement uses TRBV4-1 and TRBJ2-5; D gene uncertain. CDR3 length equals 14 residues. Germline V gene sequence: CDR1 MGHRA, CDR2 YSYEKL. Trimming removed 1 base at V and 4 bases at J, with 10 bases between. This CDR3 reads CASSQGVGLETQYF. The CDR3 region has the DNA TGCGCCAGCAGCCAAGGGGTAGGGCTAGAGACCCAGTACTTC.

The chain is built from TRBV5-6 and TRBJ2-5; D might be TRBD2 (6 bases). Germline assignment: CDR1 SGHDT and CDR2 YYEEEE. The CDR3 is made up of 14 amino acids. The V end lost 4 bases, the J end lost 4 bases, and 14 bases lay between the germline ends. Here the CDR3 reads CASSQVQGGETQYF. For the CDR3, the DNA is TGTGCCAGCAGCCAGGTTCAGGGAGGAGAGACCCAGTACTTC.